The 23 T cell receptor beta chains presented below share a single source sample, sequenced in a study of early T cells in non-severe SARS-CoV-2 infection. Each CDR3 protein gets one entry after TCRdb re-called the 5' RACE reads with MiXCR. This table has some 29,000 distinct CDR3 sequences, around 5.7% appearing once. What was sequenced was whole blood. These receptors all stem from an adult who was a healthcare worker with PCR-confirmed SARS-CoV-2 infection or an uninfected control (not recorded which).

This clonotype was picked up many times. The V call is TRBV20-1, the J call TRBJ1-5; D call uncertain. This CDR3 is built from 13 residues. V lost 5 bases and J lost 4, with 12 bases in between. Per the germline V gene, CDR1 is DFQATT and CDR2 is SNEGSKA (reference sequence). CDR3 nucleotide sequence: TGCAGTGCTCCCCCGGCGGGGAATCAGCCCCAGCATTTT. Translating gives CSAPPAGNQPQHF.

This clonotype was detected ten times or more. The genes are TRBV4-3 and TRBJ2-3, with TRBD1 matching 8 bases. V lost 2 bases and J lost 8; bases outside the gene matches: 9. This CDR3 is built from 15 residues. Germline loops: CDR1 LGHNA, CDR2 YSLEER. CDR3 nucleotides: TGCGCCAGCAGCCAAAGACAGGGGTTGGACAGTACGCAGTATTTT. The encoded protein is CASSQRQGLDSTQYF.

In its sample, this clonotype was seen many times. The chain employs TRBV12-3 or TRBV12-4 and TRBJ1-2; TRBD1 might be the D (6 bases). V was pared by 8 bases and J by 2 bases, with 12 bases between. There are 13 residues in the CDR3. CDR3 region: CASGATGNYGYTF. As DNA, the CDR3 is TGTGCCAGCGGAGCTACAGGGAACTATGGCTACACCTTC.

This clonotype was recorded many times. This rearrangement joins TRBV7-8 to TRBJ2-3; D call uncertain. The CDR3 is 13 residues long. V was trimmed by 3 bases and J by 2 bases, leaving 6 bases between them. Germline CDR1 is SGHVS and CDR2 is FQNEAQ. For the CDR3, the DNA is TGTGCCAGCAGCTTTCAGTCCACAGATACGCAGTATTTT. Its protein product is CASSFQSTDTQYF.

This clonotype was counted between two and nine times. CDR3 DNA sequence: TGTGCCAGCAGCCAAGCGAGCATTCAGTACTTC. Residues: CASSQASIQYF. The chain combines TRBV11-1 with TRBJ2-4; D is uncertain. The CDR3 spans 11 residues. Germline V gives CDR1 SGHAT, CDR2 FQDESV (reference sequence). The V end lost 5 bases, the J end lost 9 bases, and 8 bases lay between the germline ends.

This clonotype was seen ten or more times. Here the CDR3 DNA reads TGCAGCGTTGACTGGGAAGGCTCCTACGAGCAGTACTTC. Translated, it gives CSVDWEGSYEQYF. The J gene is TRBJ2-7, the V gene TRBV29-1, with D uncertain. There are 13 residues in the CDR3. The V gene's germline CDR1 is SQVTM and CDR2 ANQGSEA. The ends were cut back, 3 bases at V and 0 bases at J, with 9 bases in the middle.

CDR3 loop: CASSKRRVGSPLHF. The CDR3 coding sequence is TGTGCCAGCAGCAAAAGGAGGGTTGGCTCACCCCTCCACTTT. The chain recombines TRBV21-1 with TRBJ1-6. TRBV21-1 has pseudogene status. This CDR3 spans 14 amino acids.

This clonotype was counted ten times or more. Here the CDR3 DNA reads TGTGCCAGCAGTTACGAGGGATGGGAGCAAGAGACCCAGTACTTC. Protein: CASSYEGWEQETQYF. The chain has TRBV6-6 and TRBJ2-5, with D tentatively TRBD2 (5 bases). Germline-derived CDR1 and CDR2 are MNHNY and SVGAGI (reference sequence). V shed 2 bases and J shed 2 bases, with 12 bases lying between them. The CDR3 is 15 amino acids.

This clonotype showed up many times. This chain links TRBV5-1 with TRBJ2-1; possibly TRBD1 for D (5 bases). The germline V gene encodes CDR1 SGHRS and CDR2 YFSETQ. The CDR3 consists of 14 residues. The V end lost 4 bases, the J end lost 2 bases, and 10 bases lay between the germline ends. CDR3 in amino acids: CASSPQGTYNEQFF. CDR3 coding DNA: TGCGCCAGCAGCCCGCAGGGTACCTACAATGAGCAGTTCTTC.

This clonotype was recorded at least ten times. V gene TRBV18 combines with J gene TRBJ1-6, with 9 positions matching TRBD1. After removal of 3 bases from V and 7 bases from J, the junction contained 7 bases not matched to a gene. The CDR3 extends over 16 amino acids. Germline values: CDR1 KGHSH, CDR2 LQKENI. This CDR3 reads CASSPTIGQGNSPLHF. The DNA of the CDR3 is TGTGCCAGCTCACCGACTATCGGACAGGGGAATTCACCCCTCCACTTT.

This clonotype was recorded at least ten times. This chain links TRBV12-3 or TRBV12-4 with TRBJ1-2, with TRBD1 matching over 8 bases. This CDR3 region has 18 residues. Trimming removed 7 bases from V and 0 bases from J; junction bases left unmatched: 16. Here the CDR3 reads CASKVGRQGILANYGYTF. The CDR3 DNA sequence: TGTGCCAGCAAGGTCGGCCGACAGGGGATCTTAGCTAACTATGGCTACACCTTC.

This clonotype was recorded at least ten times. The chain links TRBV5-6 to TRBJ2-7; D remains ambiguous. Between the trimmed V and J ends, which lost 4 bases and 5 bases, there was a span of 10 bases. Germline-derived CDR1 and CDR2 are SGHDT and YYEEEE. CDR3 length equals 12 residues. As DNA, the CDR3 is TGTGCCAGCAGCCTCGGGTGGAACGAGCAGTACTTC. This encodes CASSLGWNEQYF.

This chain uses TRBV12-3 or TRBV12-4 with TRBJ2-1; D remains unclear. The CDR3 spans 12 residues. Trimming cost V 5 bases and J 10 bases, with 12 bases left between them. CDR3 sequence (DNA): TGTGCCAGCAGTCCGGCAAGTAGCGAGCAGTTCTTC. It codes for CASSPASSEQFF.

The table lists this clonotype with many counts. The chain joins TRBV7-9 to TRBJ2-1; 11 bases fit TRBD2. CDR1 is SEHNR, CDR2 FQNEAQ, per germline (reference sequence). This CDR3 spans 15 amino acids. V shed 6 bases and J 3 bases; nucleotides not matched to a gene: 4. For the CDR3, the DNA is TGTGCCAGCAGTCTCCTAGCGGGGGGCTACAATGAGCAGTTCTTC. Its translation: CASSLLAGGYNEQFF.

This clonotype has a count of ten or more. This CDR3 reads CASSQSWGADQPQHF. CDR3 DNA sequence: TGTGCCAGCAGTCAGTCCTGGGGGGCCGATCAGCCCCAGCATTTT. The rearrangement links TRBV6-5 to TRBJ1-5; D is perhaps TRBD1 (6 bases). V was shortened by 5 bases and J by 5 bases, with 16 bases between the two germline ends. This CDR3 contains 15 residues. Germline V gene sequence: CDR1 MNHEY, CDR2 SVGAGI.

The rearrangement links TRBV7-9 to TRBJ1-4, with 9 nucleotides matching TRBD1. The length of the CDR3 is 15 residues. Germline values: CDR1 SEHNR, CDR2 FQNEAQ (reference sequence). V gave up 4 bases and J gave up 8 bases; unmatched junction bases: 8. The CDR3 sequence: CASSSDRGAREKLFF. For the CDR3, the DNA is TGTGCCAGCAGCTCCGACAGGGGGGCACGGGAAAAACTGTTTTTT.

The genes are TRBV6-2 or TRBV6-3 and TRBJ2-2, with D uncertain. CDR3 length equals 13 residues. Germline assignment: CDR1 MNHEY and CDR2 SVGEGT. V was cut by 2 bases and J by 4 bases, with 5 bases left in between. The CDR3 bases are TGTGCCAGCAGTTACGCTAGCACCGGGGAGCTGTTTTTT. It translates to CASSYASTGELFF.

V usage is TRBV11-3 and J usage is TRBJ2-3; D unresolved. The CDR3 spans 14 residues. CDR1 is SGHNT, CDR2 YENEEA, per germline. Deletions cut 5 bases from V and 5 bases from J, with 14 bases between. CDR3 sequence reads: CASSPSPAEDTQYF. CDR3 nucleotides: TGTGCCAGCAGCCCCTCCCCGGCGGAAGATACGCAGTATTTT.

The CDR3 spells CASSPNRASYEQYF. In nucleotides, the CDR3 is TGTGCCAGCTCACCCAATAGGGCCTCCTACGAGCAGTACTTC. The chain joins TRBV18 to TRBJ2-7; D call uncertain. V lost 3 bases, J lost 0 bases, and 9 bases lay in between. Per germline, CDR1 KGHSH and CDR2 LQKENI. This CDR3 region has 14 residues.

This clonotype came up a few times. This chain joins TRBV28 and TRBJ1-5; unclear D gene. This CDR3 contains 12 residues. The V end lost 6 bases, the J end lost 7 bases, and 10 bases lay between the germline ends. Germline loops: CDR1 MDHEN, CDR2 SYDVKM. The CDR3 sequence is CASRDEGQPQHF. The CDR3 DNA sequence: TGTGCCAGCAGAGACGAAGGGCAGCCCCAGCATTTT.

The chain combines TRBV5-6 with TRBJ2-7, with D possibly being TRBD1 or TRBD2 (5 bases each). The ends were cut back, 3 bases at V and 3 bases at J, with 16 bases in the middle. This CDR3 has 15 amino acids. Germline CDR1 SGHDT, CDR2 YYEEEE. The CDR3 sequence: CASSWGTSGLYEQYF. In DNA, the CDR3 is TGTGCCAGCAGCTGGGGGACGTCTGGTCTCTACGAGCAGTACTTC.

This clonotype was seen ten or more times. The genes are TRBV15 and TRBJ2-3, with D perhaps matching TRBD1 (5 bases). The CDR3 sequence is 16 residues long. Trimming took 2 bases from V and 4 from J, leaving 16 bases between them. Germline CDR1 and CDR2: LNHNV and YYDKDF (reference sequence). CDR3 amino acids: CATSRSRVEFADTQYF. The CDR3 DNA reads TGTGCCACCAGCAGATCCAGGGTAGAGTTCGCAGATACGCAGTATTTT.

This clonotype was recorded at least ten times. The V call is TRBV10-3, the J call TRBJ2-3; 8 nucleotides line up with TRBD2. The trim removed 0 bases at V and 7 bases at J, leaving 6 bases unmatched. Germline assignment: CDR1 ENHRY and CDR2 SYGVKD. The CDR3 length is 15 residues. The DNA for the CDR3 is TGTGCCATCAGTGAGTCTGACGCGGGGGGAAATACGCAGTATTTT. Residues: CAISESDAGGNTQYF.